The next 8 T cell receptor beta chains were all read from a single sample in a study of T cell changes during pregnancy in multiple sclerosis. TCRdb's table, derived via immunoSEQ multiplex PCR, lists solely in-frame clones and lacks some. The repertoire holds tens of thousands of clones, with 91% as singletons. The material sequenced was peripheral blood, taken in the third trimester of pregnancy. The receptors come from a female donor in good health, enrolled as a control in a pregnancy study.

V is TRBV6-4 and J is TRBJ2-3; 10 positions match TRBD2. After removal of 3 bases from V and 1 base from J, the junction contained 4 bases not matched to a gene. This CDR3 comprises 16 residues. Germline CDR1 and CDR2: MRHNA and SNTAGT. Here the CDR3 reads CASSEIGTSGTDTQYF. The CDR3 nucleotides are TGTGCCAGCAGTGAGATCGGGACTAGCGGCACAGATACGCAGTATTTT.

The rearrangement links TRBV5-1 to TRBJ2-1; unclear D gene. V shed 4 bases and J shed 4 bases, with 12 bases lying between them. The CDR3 spans 14 residues. Looked up from germline, CDR1 is SGHRS and CDR2 is YFSETQ. The chain's CDR3 is CASSNSEPYNEQFF. The CDR3 nucleotides are TGCGCCAGCAGCAACTCTGAACCATACAATGAGCAGTTCTTC.

The rearrangement uses TRBV7-2 and TRBJ2-1; 8 bases map to TRBD2. V was pared by 3 bases and J by 8 bases, with 6 bases of the junction left unmatched. This CDR3 region has 14 residues. Germline V gene data show CDR1 as SGHTA and CDR2 as FQGNSA. The CDR3: CASSFLLAADEQFF. Here the CDR3 DNA reads TGTGCCAGCAGCTTTCTACTAGCGGCGGATGAGCAGTTCTTC.

The V call is TRBV27, the J call TRBJ1-1; 9 positions agree with TRBD1. The V segment lost 5 bases and the J segment 5 bases; nucleotides outside the gene matches: 6. Germline CDR1 is MNHEY and CDR2 is SMNVEV (reference sequence). This CDR3 has 14 amino acids. This chain's CDR3 is CASSAQGAWTEAFF. The CDR3 nucleotides read TGTGCCAGCAGTGCACAGGGGGCGTGGACTGAAGCTTTCTTT.

The chain recombines TRBV2 with TRBJ2-7; the match to TRBD1 covers 10 bases. Trimming cost V 8 bases and J 4 bases; bases outside gene matches: 11. The V gene's germline CDR1 is SNHLY and CDR2 FYNNEI. CDR3 size: 15 residues. CDR3 sequence (DNA): TGTGCCAGCCTACCTGGGACAGGGGTATCTTACGAGCAGTACTTC. Translation gives CASLPGTGVSYEQYF.

V usage is TRBV6-1 and J usage is TRBJ2-7; D may be TRBD2 (6 bases). Germline values: CDR1 MNHNS, CDR2 SASEGT. The CDR3 sequence is 16 residues long. Trimming pared 1 base from V and 0 bases from J, leaving 13 bases between. In nucleotides, the CDR3 is TGTGCCAGCAGTGAAGTGGGAGGACCCAACTCCTACGAGCAGTACTTC. This encodes CASSEVGGPNSYEQYF.

The chain employs TRBV19 and TRBJ1-2; 8 bases agree with TRBD1. Germline lookup yields CDR1 LNHDA and CDR2 SQIVND (reference sequence). With V trimmed by 3 bases and J by 11 bases, 5 bases remained unmatched. The CDR3 is 12 residues long. The CDR3 sequence: CASSMAGGPYTF. In DNA, the CDR3 is TGTGCCAGTAGTATGGCAGGGGGCCCGTACACCTTC.

This clone was counted once. The V gene is TRBV6-1, the J gene TRBJ1-2; the D gene is possibly TRBD1 (6 bases). Germline V gene sequence: CDR1 MNHNS, CDR2 SASEGT. The CDR3 consists of 14 residues. V was trimmed by 1 base and J by 6 bases, leaving 12 bases between them. DNA for the CDR3: TGTGCCAGCAGTGAAGTGCGGCAGGGGAATGGCTACACCTTC. This codes for CASSEVRQGNGYTF.